The rows below give T cell receptor beta chains drawn from one sample of a study of blood T cell repertoires in COVID-19. Libraries were prepared by immunoSEQ multiplex PCR; TCRdb keeps only in-frame clonotypes and omits some of them. The top ten hold 3.2% of the sample, which has approximately 200,000 clones, approximately 84% seen once. Material for sequencing was PBMCs or T cells enriched from blood (not recorded which). The receptor source for this set is a woman aged 25 to 45 who had recovered from COVID-19. The CDR3 runs from the conserved cysteine through the conserved F or W. Fields, in order: CDR3 protein, CDR3 DNA, J gene, CDR3 length, clone size, D gene, V gene. The D gene is left open where the match is weak. For some rows the clone size is stated as once, few or many, or as a class when expanded; others skip it.

CDR3aa: CASSSALLQTGELFF
CDR3nt: TGTGCCAGCAGTTCCGCTCTATTACAGACCGGGGAGCTGTTTTTT
j_gene: TRBJ2-2
len: 15
abundance: few
d_gene: .
v_gene: TRBV27

CDR3aa: CASSSNVEGQPQHF
CDR3nt: TGTGCCAGCAGTTCGAACGTAGAGGGACAGCCCCAGCATTTT
j_gene: TRBJ1-5
len: 14
abundance: .
d_gene: .
v_gene: TRBV28

CDR3aa: CASSYGQSGNTIYF
CDR3nt: TGTGCCAGCAGTTATGGGCAGTCTGGAAACACCATATATTTT
j_gene: TRBJ1-3
len: 14
abundance: .
d_gene: .
v_gene: TRBV6-6

CDR3aa: CASEGLAGGGNEQFF
CDR3nt: TGCGCCAGCGAGGGACTAGCGGGGGGGGGTAATGAGCAGTTCTTC
j_gene: TRBJ2-1
len: 15
abundance: .
d_gene: TRBD2
v_gene: TRBV10-2

CDR3aa: CASIKGGASGNTIYF
CDR3nt: TGTGCCAGCATTAAAGGGGGCGCTTCTGGAAACACCATATATTTT
j_gene: TRBJ1-3
len: 15
abundance: .
d_gene: TRBD1
v_gene: TRBV28

CDR3aa: CASRDTGDSRNTIYF
CDR3nt: TGTGCCAGCAGAGACACAGGGGACAGTCGAAACACCATATATTTT
j_gene: TRBJ1-3
len: 15
abundance: .
d_gene: TRBD1
v_gene: TRBV28

CDR3aa: CASSPSDQSYEQYF
CDR3nt: TGTGCCAGCAGCCCTAGCGACCAGTCCTACGAGCAGTACTTC
j_gene: TRBJ2-7
len: 14
abundance: .
d_gene: .
v_gene: TRBV7-9

CDR3aa: CASSPGGGQGRPNSYEQYF
CDR3nt: TGTGCCAGCAGCCCGGGAGGCGGACAGGGAAGGCCGAACTCCTACGAGCAGTACTTC
j_gene: TRBJ2-7
len: 19
abundance: .
d_gene: .
v_gene: TRBV5-8

CDR3aa: CASSLLPGQGSDTQYF
CDR3nt: TGTGCCAGCAGTTTATTGCCGGGACAGGGGTCAGATACGCAGTATTTT
j_gene: TRBJ2-3
len: 16
abundance: .
d_gene: TRBD1
v_gene: TRBV28

CDR3aa: CASSLRGKGVNQPQHF
CDR3nt: TGTGCCAGCAGTCTGCGGGGGAAAGGGGTAAATCAGCCCCAGCATTTT
j_gene: TRBJ1-5
len: 16
abundance: .
d_gene: .
v_gene: TRBV28

CDR3aa: CASSFRPETSGRYTQYF
CDR3nt: TGTGCCAGCAGCTTCAGACCGGAAACTAGCGGGAGATATACGCAGTATTTT
j_gene: TRBJ2-3
len: 17
abundance: .
d_gene: TRBD2
v_gene: TRBV9

CDR3aa: CASSNIEGDEKLFF
CDR3nt: TGCGCCAGCAGCAACATTGAGGGGGATGAAAAACTGTTTTTT
j_gene: TRBJ1-4
len: 14
abundance: .
d_gene: .
v_gene: TRBV5-1

CDR3aa: CASSQPGQTTPYEQYF
CDR3nt: TGCGCCAGCAGCCAACCGGGACAGACAACGCCCTACGAGCAGTACTTC
j_gene: TRBJ2-7
len: 16
abundance: .
d_gene: TRBD1
v_gene: TRBV4-1

CDR3aa: CAWSPVDRGRETQYF
CDR3nt: TGTGCCTGGAGTCCGGTAGACAGGGGGCGAGAGACCCAGTACTTC
j_gene: TRBJ2-5
len: 15
abundance: once
d_gene: TRBD1
v_gene: TRBV30

CDR3aa: CASTAQGAGANVLTF
CDR3nt: TGTGCCAGTACCGCGCAGGGGGCTGGGGCCAACGTCCTGACTTTC
j_gene: TRBJ2-6
len: 15
abundance: .
d_gene: TRBD1
v_gene: TRBV19

CDR3aa: CASSSSVPAVPAGAVDTQYF
CDR3nt: .
j_gene: TRBJ2-3
len: 20
abundance: once
d_gene: .
v_gene: TRBV28

CDR3aa: CASSQWEGAGEKLFF
CDR3nt: TGTGCCAGCAGTCAATGGGAAGGGGCCGGTGAAAAACTGTTTTTT
j_gene: TRBJ1-4
len: 15
abundance: .
d_gene: .
v_gene: TRBV28

CDR3aa: CASISQLSYNEQFF
CDR3nt: TGTGCCAGCATCTCCCAACTATCCTACAATGAGCAGTTCTTC
j_gene: TRBJ2-1
len: 14
abundance: .
d_gene: .
v_gene: TRBV28

CDR3aa: CASSPQGYYGYTF
CDR3nt: TGTGCCAGCAGCCCACAGGGATACTATGGCTACACCTTC
j_gene: TRBJ1-2
len: 13
abundance: .
d_gene: .
v_gene: TRBV2

CDR3aa: CASSTTTGSTEAFF
CDR3nt: TGTGCCAGCAGCACCACCACAGGGAGCACTGAAGCTTTCTTT
j_gene: TRBJ1-1
len: 14
abundance: .
d_gene: .
v_gene: TRBV11-2

CDR3aa: CASRQANRGNGYTF
CDR3nt: TGTGCCAGCAGGCAGGCGAACAGGGGTAATGGCTACACCTTC
j_gene: TRBJ1-2
len: 14
abundance: .
d_gene: TRBD1
v_gene: TRBV28

CDR3aa: CASSLGERRGTSGANVLTF
CDR3nt: TGTGCCAGCAGCTTAGGAGAGCGGAGGGGTACCTCTGGGGCCAACGTCCTGACTTTC
j_gene: TRBJ2-6
len: 19
abundance: .
d_gene: .
v_gene: TRBV7-9

CDR3aa: CASSLQRSTEAFF
CDR3nt: TGTGCCAGCAGCCTACAGAGAAGCACTGAAGCTTTCTTT
j_gene: TRBJ1-1
len: 13
abundance: few
d_gene: .
v_gene: TRBV14

CDR3aa: CATSRDRGQPHYGYTF
CDR3nt: TGTGCCACCAGCAGAGATAGGGGACAGCCCCACTATGGCTACACCTTC
j_gene: TRBJ1-2
len: 16
abundance: .
d_gene: TRBD1
v_gene: TRBV15

CDR3aa: CASSPHKLAGSANEQFF
CDR3nt: TGTGCCAGCAGCCCCCACAAACTAGCGGGATCGGCCAATGAGCAGTTCTTC
j_gene: TRBJ2-1
len: 17
abundance: .
d_gene: TRBD2
v_gene: TRBV3-1/TRBV3-2

CDR3aa: CASSTRTGSHEQFF
CDR3nt: TGTGCCAGCAGCACCCGGACAGGGAGTCATGAGCAGTTCTTC
j_gene: TRBJ2-1
len: 14
abundance: .
d_gene: TRBD1
v_gene: TRBV9

CDR3aa: CASSPGISSQYF
CDR3nt: TGTGCCAGCAGCCCAGGGATTTCCAGCCAGTACTTC
j_gene: TRBJ2-5
len: 12
abundance: .
d_gene: .
v_gene: TRBV2

CDR3aa: CYRQGLGKLFF
CDR3nt: TGCTACCGTCAGGGACTTGGAAAACTGTTTTTT
j_gene: TRBJ1-4
len: 11
abundance: once
d_gene: .
v_gene: TRBV10-1

CDR3aa: CASSLGGVMNTEAFF
CDR3nt: TGTGCCAGCAGTTTAGGGGGCGTCATGAACACTGAAGCTTTCTTT
j_gene: TRBJ1-1
len: 15
abundance: .
d_gene: .
v_gene: TRBV28

CDR3aa: CAIGTSGYNEQFF
CDR3nt: TGTGCCATCGGAACTAGCGGCTACAATGAGCAGTTCTTC
j_gene: TRBJ2-1
len: 13
abundance: .
d_gene: TRBD2
v_gene: TRBV27

CDR3aa: CASSQDSPFFSGNTIYF
CDR3nt: TGTGCCAGCAGCCAAGATAGCCCATTCTTCTCTGGAAACACCATATATTTT
j_gene: TRBJ1-3
len: 17
abundance: .
d_gene: .
v_gene: TRBV3-1/TRBV3-2

CDR3aa: CASSHIPGQDPGELFF
CDR3nt: TGTGCCAGCAGCCATATACCGGGACAGGACCCCGGGGAGCTGTTTTTT
j_gene: TRBJ2-2
len: 16
abundance: once
d_gene: TRBD1
v_gene: TRBV7-3

CDR3aa: CSVGLAGANEQFF
CDR3nt: TGCAGCGTGGGACTAGCGGGGGCCAATGAGCAGTTCTTC
j_gene: TRBJ2-1
len: 13
abundance: .
d_gene: TRBD2
v_gene: TRBV29-1

CDR3aa: CASSLEQQGNSPLHF
CDR3nt: TGTGCCAGCAGCTTAGAGCAACAGGGTAATTCACCCCTCCACTTT
j_gene: TRBJ1-6
len: 15
abundance: .
d_gene: .
v_gene: TRBV11-2

CDR3aa: CASAPYGTDGTQNTEAFF
CDR3nt: TGTGCTAGTGCCCCGTACGGTACCGACGGGACACAGAACACTGAAGCTTTCTTT
j_gene: TRBJ1-1
len: 18
abundance: .
d_gene: .
v_gene: TRBV12-5

CDR3aa: CASSYGQGRGDTQYF
CDR3nt: TGCGCCAGCAGCTACGGACAGGGGAGAGGGGATACGCAGTATTTT
j_gene: TRBJ2-3
len: 15
abundance: .
d_gene: TRBD1
v_gene: TRBV5-1

CDR3aa: CASSPTGNYGYTF
CDR3nt: TGTGCCAGCAGCCCTACAGGGAACTATGGCTACACCTTC
j_gene: TRBJ1-2
len: 13
abundance: many
d_gene: .
v_gene: TRBV27

CDR3aa: CSGGSYYEQYF
CDR3nt: TGCAGTGGAGGGTCCTACTACGAGCAGTACTTC
j_gene: TRBJ2-7
len: 11
abundance: .
d_gene: .
v_gene: TRBV20-1

CDR3aa: CASSLQGALDIQYF
CDR3nt: TGTGCCAGCAGCTTACAGGGGGCCTTGGACATTCAGTACTTC
j_gene: TRBJ2-4
len: 14
abundance: .
d_gene: TRBD1
v_gene: TRBV7-9

CDR3aa: CAWSVGRGPRNSPLHF
CDR3nt: TGTGCCTGGAGTGTCGGCAGGGGGCCGCGTAATTCACCCCTCCACTTT
j_gene: TRBJ1-6
len: 16
abundance: .
d_gene: TRBD1
v_gene: TRBV30

CDR3aa: CASSTTSGATYEQYF
CDR3nt: TGTGCCAGCAGCACGACTAGCGGGGCTACCTACGAGCAGTACTTC
j_gene: TRBJ2-7
len: 15
abundance: .
d_gene: TRBD2
v_gene: TRBV9

CDR3aa: CASSISNRAGNTIYF
CDR3nt: TGTGCCAGCAGTATCAGCAACAGGGCTGGAAACACCATATATTTT
j_gene: TRBJ1-3
len: 15
abundance: .
d_gene: .
v_gene: TRBV6-5

CDR3aa: CASTPLTGGFLNSPLHF
CDR3nt: TGTGCCAGCACACCTCTTACAGGGGGCTTTTTAAATTCACCCCTCCACTTT
j_gene: TRBJ1-6
len: 17
abundance: .
d_gene: TRBD1
v_gene: TRBV28

CDR3aa: CASSYSYEGGGELFF
CDR3nt: TGTGCCAGCAGTTACTCGTATGAGGGTGGCGGGGAGCTGTTTTTT
j_gene: TRBJ2-2
len: 15
abundance: few
d_gene: .
v_gene: TRBV6-5